Sequencing of this T cell receptor (beta chain) was carried out in a study of cytomegalovirus exposure and HLA in healthy donors. This clone was found a few times. Germline loops: CDR1 SGDLS, CDR2 YYNGEE. The V and J ends lost 4 bases and 4 bases, in that order; junction bases with no gene match: 7. The CDR3 is 15 amino acids. PCR used 60 Vbeta primers and 13 Jbeta primers. Clones were sequenced by immunoSEQ multiplex PCR, and TCRdb holds only the in-frame ones, with some missing. The sample includes approximately 150,000 clones, about four fifths of them seen just once. The material sequenced was PBMCs. V gene TRBV9 combines with J gene TRBJ2-7, with 11 bases aligning to TRBD2. This receptor was taken from a male donor in good health and CMV-seronegative. CDR3 in DNA: TGTGCCAGCAGCCCCCTCGGGACTAGCGGTTACGAGCAGTACTTC. Translation: CASSPLGTSGYEQYF.